This is a list of T cell receptor beta chains from one sample in a study of cytomegalovirus exposure and HLA in healthy donors. The method was immunoSEQ multiplex PCR; TCRdb's version includes in-frame clones alone and lacks a portion of them. This table holds under 30,000 clones, about four fifths found once. Sequencing was performed on PBMCs. These receptors all stem from a male donor in good health and CMV-seronegative. CDR3s include the opening cysteine and the closing phenylalanine or tryptophan. The D gene is left open where the match is weak. The size entry is marked missing in some rows and otherwise reads once, few, many or a size class.

d_gene	j_gene	abundance	v_gene	CDR3aa
TRBD1	TRBJ2-7	-	TRBV6-1	CASTPGQYYEQYF
TRBD2	TRBJ2-7	-	TRBV28	CASAFTGTTTYEQYF
-	TRBJ2-7	once	TRBV18	CASSPPGAPYEQYF
-	TRBJ1-5	-	TRBV19	CASKTDANSNQPQHF
-	-	once	TRBV10-3	CAISEIPVSYEQYF
TRBD1	TRBJ1-4	-	TRBV6-1	CASSDRKTGNEKLFF
-	TRBJ1-1	-	TRBV11-2	CASSGAKSTGNTEAFF
-	TRBJ2-5	-	TRBV7-9	CSSSLGLEETQYF
-	TRBJ1-6	-	TRBV13	CASSLGHGNSPLHF
TRBD1	-	few	TRBV7-9	CASSPATGEAGEQYF
TRBD2	TRBJ2-1	-	TRBV10-3	CAISEWREGPFDEQFF
-	TRBJ1-1	-	TRBV27	CASSLDRVNTEAFF
-	TRBJ2-3	-	TRBV15	CATSRLRPGQLRLGPDTQYF
TRBD1	TRBJ1-5	-	TRBV19	CASSQDRGQPQHF
-	TRBJ1-2	-	TRBV29-1	CSVGGDISRGYTF
TRBD1	TRBJ1-1	-	TRBV7-2	CASSSGTAGEAFF
TRBD1	TRBJ2-1	few	TRBV4-3	CASSHTGGANEQFF
TRBD2	TRBJ2-7	-	TRBV27	CASSVLAGGSYEQYF
TRBD2	TRBJ2-1	-	TRBV4-3	CASSQDLSPSGASSYNEQFF
TRBD2	TRBJ2-5	-	TRBV15	CATSRDRSGRAVERETQYF
TRBD1	TRBJ1-6	-	TRBV7-9	CASSSTQGAPLHF
-	TRBJ1-2	-	TRBV6-5	CASSYSFLAYGYTF
TRBD2	TRBJ2-7	once	TRBV11-2	CASSLVGGSSYEQYF
TRBD1	TRBJ1-2	-	TRBV10-3	CAISVGQGESGYTF
-	TRBJ2-1	-	TRBV19	CASSITDSQYNEQFF
TRBD1	TRBJ2-5	-	TRBV5-1	CASSVGQGYQETQYF
TRBD2	TRBJ2-3	-	TRBV30	CAWDLAGDLTDTQYF
TRBD2	TRBJ2-3	-	TRBV29-1	CSADSGSADTQYF
-	TRBJ2-3	once	TRBV5-4	CASSRDILLTDTQYF
-	TRBJ1-5	-	TRBV21-1	CASSRAGQTSSNQPQHF
-	TRBJ2-2	-	TRBV5-5	CASSFGGNTGELFF
-	TRBJ2-7	-	TRBV4-2	CASSQEDVGGGYEQYF
TRBD1	TRBJ1-1	few	TRBV5-1	CASSLTGQGYTEAFF
-	TRBJ2-7	-	TRBV9	CASSVDPAYEQYF